Below, 5 T cell receptor beta chains from the same sample are listed, as sequenced in a study of memory CD4+ T cells and cytomegalovirus serostatus. Assay: immunoSEQ multiplex PCR; the TCRdb copy retains only in-frame clones and omits some. Of over 35,000 clones detected, roughly three quarters appear once; the ten largest clones hold approximately 0.85%. Single viable CD3+CD4+CD8-CD45RO+ cells were sorted as the memory CD4+ T cells. The sequenced material came from memory CD4+ T cells from blood. The receptors here all came from an adult in good health and CMV-seronegative.

The chain joins TRBV28 to TRBJ1-2, with 7 bases lining up with TRBD1. The CDR3 runs 15 residues. Losses at the gene ends were 6 bases for V and 5 bases for J; bases not matched to a gene: 12. Germline V gene sequence: CDR1 MDHEN, CDR2 SYDVKM. The CDR3 spells CASSEPLGRGYGYTF. The CDR3 nucleotides are TGTGCCAGCAGCGAACCCCTTGGCAGGGGGTATGGCTACACCTTC.

J is TRBJ1-4 and V is TRBV30; D is unclear. The CDR3 covers 14 residues. CDR1 GTSNPN and CDR2 SVGIG come from the germline V gene (reference sequence). Between the trimmed V and J ends, which lost 0 bases and 8 bases, there was a span of 13 bases. CDR3 loop: CAWSVDGWSEKLFF. The CDR3 region has the DNA TGTGCCTGGAGTGTTGACGGCTGGAGCGAAAAACTGTTTTTT. Supplemented by reference TRBV30 and TRBJ1-4, the full variable domain reads SQTIHQWPATLVQPVGSPLSLECTVEGTSNPNLYWYRQAAGRGLQLLFYSVGIGQISSEVPQNLSASRPQDRQFILSSKKLLLSDSGFYLCAWSVDGWSEKLFFGSGTQLSVL.

The gene calls are TRBV11-2 and TRBJ1-4, with 8 bases identical to TRBD1. The CDR3 has 15 amino acids. CDR1 and CDR2 from the germline V gene are SGHAT and FQNNGV. V lost 5 bases, J lost 7 bases, and 9 bases stayed unmatched. The CDR3 DNA reads TGTGCCAGCAGCCGTTCCGGGACAGGAGCTGAAAAACTGTTTTTT. Translated, it gives CASSRSGTGAEKLFF.

This clone was counted once. The genes are TRBV9 and TRBJ1-2, with unresolved D. V lost 0 bases and J 0 bases, leaving 12 bases between the germline ends. Germline V CDR1 and CDR2: SGDLS, YYNGEE. The CDR3 covers 16 residues. CDR3 protein: CASSVGPISSNYGYTF. The CDR3 DNA sequence: TGTGCCAGCAGCGTAGGACCGATATCCTCTAACTATGGCTACACCTTC.

This clone has a handful of counts. The chain couples TRBV6-1 to TRBJ2-3; D not certain. The CDR3 contains 12 residues. CDR1 and CDR2 from the germline V gene are MNHNS and SASEGT. V dropped 2 bases and J dropped 7 bases, with 7 bases sitting between them. CDR3 nucleotide sequence: TGTGCCAGCAGTGAATGGCTGAATACGCAGTATTTT. As protein: CASSEWLNTQYF.